One and the same sample provided the 17 T cell receptor beta chains below, sequenced in a study of monozygotic twins with cystic fibrosis. TCRdb's table, derived via immunoSEQ multiplex PCR, lists solely in-frame clones and lacks some. The sample includes approximately 36,000 clones, around 90% seen only once; the top ten take under 0.25%. The sequenced sample was blood. These receptors originate from a boy aged 2 to 10 with cystic fibrosis.

The J gene is TRBJ1-2, the V gene TRBV6-6; TRBD1 aligns across 9 bases. The V segment lost 5 bases and the J segment 2 bases; nucleotides outside the gene matches: 6. Germline loops: CDR1 MNHNY, CDR2 SVGAGI (reference sequence). The CDR3 has 15 amino acids. CDR3 sequence (DNA): TGTGCCAGCAGTGACCCGACAGGGGGAAACTATGGCTACACCTTC. Protein product: CASSDPTGGNYGYTF.

This clone was seen only a few times. The chain uses TRBV20-1 and TRBJ1-1, with D hard to call. Germline CDR1 is DFQATT and CDR2 is SNEGSKA (reference sequence). The V end lost 0 bases, the J end lost 8 bases, and 7 bases lay between the germline ends. This CDR3 comprises 11 residues. CDR3 residues: CSARENSEAFF. The CDR3 DNA reads as TGCAGTGCTAGAGAGAACAGCGAAGCTTTCTTT.

This clone was seen more than once but under ten times. This chain connects TRBV19 to TRBJ1-1; 9 positions agree with TRBD1. The CDR3 loop spans 16 amino acids. V lost 4 bases, J lost 4 bases, and 10 bases stayed unmatched. The germline V gene encodes CDR1 LNHDA and CDR2 SQIVND (reference sequence). The DNA for the CDR3 is TGTGCCAGTAGTAAGCGTCCGGGACAGGGAAGCACTGAAGCTTTCTTT. The encoded protein is CASSKRPGQGSTEAFF.

The chain couples TRBV6-6 to TRBJ1-5; D unclear. Trimming cost V 6 bases and J 13 bases, with 16 bases left between them. The germline gives CDR1 MNHNY, CDR2 SVGAGI (reference sequence). The CDR3 loop spans 12 amino acids. The CDR3: CASRDFETEQHF. In DNA form, the CDR3 reads TGTGCCAGCAGGGACTTTGAAACGGAGCAGCATTTT.

The genes are TRBV11-2 and TRBJ1-1; D gene ambiguous. The CDR3 totals 14 residues. Looked up from germline, CDR1 is SGHAT and CDR2 is FQNNGV. V lost 5 bases and J lost 10, with 20 bases in between. The CDR3 loop reads CASSQKREQSVAFF. Here the CDR3 DNA reads TGTGCCAGCAGCCAAAAGAGAGAACAGTCGGTAGCTTTCTTT.

The chain uses TRBV12-5 and TRBJ1-2; D is possibly TRBD1 (6 bases). Germline V CDR1 and CDR2: LGHNT, FRNRAP. CDR3 length: 15 amino acids. Trimming removed 0 bases at V and 8 bases at J, with 16 bases between. CDR3: CASGLVPRGRGGYTF. CDR3 in DNA: TGTGCTAGTGGTTTGGTACCCCGGGGGCGCGGGGGCTACACCTTC.

V usage is TRBV6-5 and J usage is TRBJ2-5; TRBD2 aligns across 11 bases. V dropped 5 bases and J dropped 3; count of bases not matched to a gene: 5. Germline loops: CDR1 MNHEY, CDR2 SVGAGI. CDR3 length equals 15 residues. The CDR3 DNA reads TGTGCCAGCAGTAAGCCGGGACTAGCGGAAGAGACCCAGTACTTC. Translated: CASSKPGLAEETQYF.

This clone was picked up a small number of times. V usage is TRBV15 and J usage is TRBJ1-4; D uncertain. CDR1 and CDR2 from the germline V gene are LNHNV and YYDKDF (reference sequence). This CDR3 comprises 16 residues. Trimming shortened V by 3 bases and J by 5 bases, and 16 bases separated the two germline ends. The CDR3 sequence is CATSRDDPTQNEKLFF. Here the CDR3 DNA reads TGTGCCACCAGCAGGGATGACCCTACCCAAAATGAAAAACTGTTTTTT.

The chain has TRBV11-3 and TRBJ1-3; a possible D gene is TRBD1 (6 bases). Germline V gene lookup returns CDR1 SGHNT and CDR2 YENEEA. Trimming stripped 1 base from V and 0 bases from J, with 10 bases between. The CDR3 loop spans 16 amino acids. The DNA for the CDR3 is TGTGCCAGCAGCTTAGCCTTGACAGGCTCTGGAAACACCATATATTTT. Its protein product is CASSLALTGSGNTIYF.

The chain couples TRBV18 to TRBJ1-4; the D gene is possibly TRBD1 (6 bases). V lost 4 bases and J lost 0, with 12 bases in between. CDR1 is KGHSH, CDR2 LQKENI, per germline. The CDR3 sequence is 16 residues long. The CDR3 here is CASSLRDISTNEKLFF. CDR3 bases: TGTGCCAGCTCACTTCGGGACATTTCAACTAATGAAAAACTGTTTTTT.

The chain joins TRBV9 to TRBJ1-5; D uncertain. CDR3 length equals 13 residues. In germline, CDR1 is SGDLS, CDR2 YYNGEE. V was shortened by 4 bases and J by 5 bases, with 10 bases between the two germline ends. CDR3 residues: CASSRLDDQPQHF. CDR3 bases: TGTGCCAGCAGCAGACTGGACGATCAGCCCCAGCATTTT.

The J gene is TRBJ1-4, the V gene TRBV10-3; weak D call: TRBD1 (6 bases). The CDR3 spans 14 residues. Germline V gene data show CDR1 as ENHRY and CDR2 as SYGVKD. Between the trimmed V and J ends, which lost 4 bases and 7 bases, there was a span of 13 bases. DNA for the CDR3: TGTGCCATCAGTGCGGCAGGGGATGGTGAAAAACTGTTTTTT. Amino acid sequence: CAISAAGDGEKLFF.

This clone was recorded once. The chain combines TRBV27 with TRBJ1-5; 8 nucleotides align to TRBD1. CDR1 is MNHEY and CDR2 is SMNVEV in the germline V gene (reference sequence). Trimming removed 4 bases from V and 7 bases from J; junction bases left unmatched: 6. The CDR3 loop spans 14 amino acids. The DNA of the CDR3 is TGTGCCAGCAGTTCCGGACAGGGACGACAGCCCCAGCATTTT. Translated: CASSSGQGRQPQHF.

V gene TRBV6-5 combines with J gene TRBJ1-2, with a weak D call TRBD1 (6 bases). The CDR3 spans 14 residues. V gave up 0 bases and J gave up 5 bases, with 10 bases separating them. In germline, CDR1 is MNHEY, CDR2 SVGAGI. CDR3 nucleotides: TGTGCCAGCAGTTACTCGCCAGGGGATTATGGCTACACCTTC. Its translation: CASSYSPGDYGYTF.

The gene calls are TRBV7-8 and TRBJ2-2; the D is unclear. The length of the CDR3 is 17 residues. The ends were cut back, 1 base at V and 0 bases at J, with 12 bases in the middle. CDR1 is SGHVS, CDR2 FQNEAQ, per germline. In DNA, the CDR3 is TGTGCCAGCAGCTTAGACCGATTATATCCGAACACCGGGGAGCTGTTTTTT. It is translated as CASSLDRLYPNTGELFF. The full variable domain, in which reference TRBV7-8 and TRBJ2-2 provide the parts outside the CDR3, is GAGVSQSPRYKVAKRGQDVALRCDPISGHVSLFWYQQALGQGPEFLTYFQNEAQLDKSGLPSDRFFAERPEGSVSTLKIQRTQQEDSAVYLCASSLDRLYPNTGELFFGEGSRLTVL.

This clone has more than one count but fewer than ten. The chain links TRBV2 to TRBJ1-2; D might be TRBD1 (6 bases). Per the germline V gene, CDR1 is SNHLY and CDR2 is FYNNEI. V lost 6 bases and J 6 bases, leaving 20 bases between the germline ends. The CDR3 is 15 amino acids. CDR3 amino acids: CASSGLRQGLDGYTF. In DNA, the CDR3 is TGTGCCAGCAGCGGGTTAAGGCAGGGGTTGGATGGCTACACCTTC. The full variable domain, in which reference TRBV2 and TRBJ1-2 provide the parts outside the CDR3, is EPEVTQTPSHQVTQMGQEVILRCVPISNHLYFYWYRQILGQKVEFLVSFYNNEISEKSEIFDDQFSVERPDGSNFTLKIRSTKLEDSAMYFCASSGLRQGLDGYTFGSGTRLTVV.

This clone was seen only once. V gene TRBV6-5 combines with J gene TRBJ2-5; maybe TRBD1 (6 bases). CDR3 length equals 14 residues. The V end lost 3 bases, the J end lost 3 bases, and 11 bases lay between the germline ends. The germline V gene encodes CDR1 MNHEY and CDR2 SVGAGI. The CDR3 bases are TGTGCCAGCAGTTATGAGACAGGCAAAGAGACCCAGTACTTC. Protein product: CASSYETGKETQYF.